This passage covers 30 T cell receptor beta chains from one sample sequenced in a study of human versus mouse CDR3 diversity and MHC coevolution. Some clones are missing from TCRdb's copy, which holds only in-frame ones; the method was immunoSEQ multiplex PCR. The table shows roughly 80,000 clones, with 80% to 95% occurring only once. Specimen: naive CD4+ T cells from blood. Subset indicated: CD45RO-negative CD62L-positive naive CD4 T cells. Receptors originate from a person aged 30-69 years in good health.

V is TRBV30 and J is TRBJ1-1, with TRBD1 matching over 7 bases. V gave up 3 bases and J gave up 2 bases; unmatched junction bases: 9. Germline V gene lookup returns CDR1 GTSNPN and CDR2 SVGIG (reference sequence). This CDR3 region has 15 residues. The CDR3 protein is CAWRHTGTANTEAFF. As DNA, the CDR3 is TGTGCCTGGAGGCACACCGGGACAGCTAACACTGAAGCTTTCTTT.

The chain joins TRBV10-2 to TRBJ2-1; 7 bases agree with TRBD2. CDR1 WSHSY and CDR2 SAAADI come from the germline V gene. This CDR3 is built from 16 residues. Trimming removed 6 bases from V and 0 bases from J; junction bases left unmatched: 8. CDR3 DNA sequence: TGCGCCAGCAGGCCGGGGGGTATTAGCTCCTACAATGAGCAGTTCTTC. It yields the protein CASRPGGISSYNEQFF.

Notes on this clone: Other DNA sequences in the sample encode the same CDR3. CDR3 DNA sequence: TGCGCCAGCAGCTTGGAGGGAGGCGACGAGCAGTACTTC. It codes for CASSLEGGDEQYF. The chain has TRBV5-1 and TRBJ2-7; D perhaps matches TRBD2 (6 bases). Trimming removed 0 bases at V and 5 bases at J, with 9 bases between. The CDR3 extends over 13 amino acids. Germline V gene sequence: CDR1 SGHRS, CDR2 YFSETQ.

The rearrangement uses TRBV30 and TRBJ2-7; maybe TRBD2 (6 bases). This CDR3 contains 14 residues. Germline CDR1 GTSNPN, CDR2 SVGIG (reference sequence). The V gene lost 3 bases and the J gene lost 4 bases, with 16 bases spanning the gap. As DNA, the CDR3 is TGTGCCTGGAGCGCTCACCCTCGGGGGTACGAGCAGTACTTC. Encoded protein: CAWSAHPRGYEQYF.

The chain joins TRBV5-8 to TRBJ2-7; 9 nucleotides align to TRBD1. Unmatched junction bases numbered 7, after V lost 1 base and J lost 5 bases. Germline CDR1 is SGHTS and CDR2 is YDEGEE. CDR3 length equals 15 residues. In DNA form, the CDR3 reads TGTGCCAGCAGCTTGTGGGGACAGGGTGGGAACGAGCAGTACTTC. It codes for CASSLWGQGGNEQYF.

V gene TRBV10-3 combines with J gene TRBJ1-2; the D gene is possibly TRBD1 (6 bases). Trimming shortened V by 5 bases and J by 6 bases, and 13 bases separated the two germline ends. In germline, CDR1 is ENHRY, CDR2 SYGVKD. The CDR3 contains 13 residues. This CDR3 is CAISLQGTDGYTF. In DNA form, the CDR3 reads TGTGCCATCAGTTTACAGGGTACTGATGGCTACACCTTC.

This chain links TRBV2 with TRBJ2-7, with TRBD2 identical over 9 bases. J was trimmed by 4 bases and V by 6 bases; bases with no gene match: 10. The length of the CDR3 is 15 residues. Looked up from germline, CDR1 is SNHLY and CDR2 is FYNNEI. The CDR3 coding sequence is TGTGCCAGCAGCGGTGGCGGGGGGGCCACGTACGAGCAGTACTTC. Translating it yields CASSGGGGATYEQYF.

The rearrangement joins TRBV11-2 to TRBJ1-1; D remains ambiguous. Germline values: CDR1 SGHAT, CDR2 FQNNGV. This CDR3 has 13 amino acids. Trimming pared 5 bases from V and 1 base from J, leaving 8 bases between. CDR3 residues: CASSTLGNTEAFF. CDR3 DNA: TGTGCCAGCAGCACCCTAGGGAACACTGAAGCTTTCTTT.

Here the CDR3 DNA reads TGTGCCAGCAGCCTAAAGGGGGGCGGCGGGCTAGCGGGAGGCACCGGGGAGCTGTTTTTT. This gives the protein CASSLKGGGGLAGGTGELFF. V usage is TRBV5-4 and J usage is TRBJ2-2, with 11 bases that match TRBD2. With 4 bases clipped from V and 4 bases from J, the junction kept 18 bases outside the gene matches. Germline-derived CDR1 and CDR2 are SGHNT and YYREEE (reference sequence). This CDR3 region has 20 residues.

Turning to this clone: At one end the junction does not follow the germline gene, possibly because of a read error. The same CDR3 is also encoded by other DNA sequences in this sample. The chain links TRBV15 to TRBJ1-1; maybe TRBD1 (6 bases). CDR1 is LNHNV and CDR2 is YYDKDF in the germline V gene (reference sequence). The CDR3 sequence is 15 residues long. The CDR3 nucleotides are TGTGCCACCAGCAGAGATGGGGGCGCGCACACCGAAGCTTTCTTT. Translation gives CATSRDGGAHTEAFF. The variable domain in full, with the rest retrieved from reference TRBV15 and TRBJ1-1, is DAMVIQNPRYQVTQFGKPVTLSCSQTLNHNVMYWYQQKSSQAPKLLFHYYDKDFNNEADTPDNFQSRRPNTSFCFLDIRSPGLGDTAMYLCATSRDGGAHTEAFFGQGTRLTVV.

The chain uses TRBV5-1 and TRBJ2-3; 13 bases line up with TRBD2. Germline V lookup: CDR1 SGHRS, CDR2 YFSETQ. Trimming took 0 bases from V and 0 from J; bases not matched to a gene: 4. The CDR3 loop spans 18 amino acids. This CDR3 reads CASSLVLAGGFSTDTQYF. Written as DNA, the CDR3 is TGCGCCAGCAGCTTGGTACTAGCGGGAGGGTTTAGCACAGATACGCAGTATTTT.

The chain couples TRBV28 to TRBJ2-3, with D possibly TRBD2 on 6 matching bases. The CDR3 has 14 residues. V gave up 6 bases and J gave up 0 bases, with 10 bases separating them. Per germline, CDR1 MDHEN and CDR2 SYDVKM. The CDR3 DNA is TGTGCCAGCAGCGCGGCGGGGAGCACAGATACGCAGTATTTT. Its translation is CASSAAGSTDTQYF.

The chain combines TRBV18 with TRBJ1-1, with D maybe TRBD1 (5 bases). Germline V gene sequence: CDR1 KGHSH, CDR2 LQKENI. The CDR3 loop spans 14 amino acids. V was clipped by 6 bases and J by 8 bases, with 19 bases between them. CDR3 in DNA: TGTGCCAGCTCCGAGGAGGGACCAGGAGAAGAAGCTTTCTTT. This gives the protein CASSEEGPGEEAFF.

The V gene is TRBV6-5, the J gene TRBJ1-6, with D possibly being TRBD1 (5 bases). Trimming left V 2 bases short and J 8 bases short, with 13 bases between. The CDR3 covers 15 residues. CDR1 MNHEY and CDR2 SVGAGI come from the germline V gene. The CDR3 here is CASSYDRDGYSPLHF. The CDR3 DNA reads TGTGCCAGCAGTTACGACAGAGACGGATATTCACCCCTCCACTTT.

The chain joins TRBV5-1 to TRBJ1-1, with D perhaps TRBD1 (6 bases). The CDR3 contains 15 residues. The germline V gene has CDR1 SGHRS and CDR2 YFSETQ. The V end was cut by 0 bases, the J end by 0 bases, with 9 bases between. CDR3: CASSLEGTLNTEAFF. CDR3 sequence (DNA): TGCGCCAGCAGCTTGGAGGGGACACTGAACACTGAAGCTTTCTTT.

The chain joins TRBV10-3 to TRBJ1-1, with no clear D. The CDR3 is 12 amino acids. Germline values: CDR1 ENHRY, CDR2 SYGVKD. V dropped 4 bases and J dropped 1 base, with 4 bases sitting between them. The CDR3 protein is CAISGQNTEAFF. The DNA of the CDR3 is TGTGCCATCAGTGGTCAGAACACTGAAGCTTTCTTT.

The rearrangement links TRBV9 to TRBJ1-2; 7 nucleotides align to TRBD1. Germline V gene lookup returns CDR1 SGDLS and CDR2 YYNGEE. The junction had 4 bases not matched to a gene; V was cut back by 0 bases and J by 2 bases. This CDR3 has 15 amino acids. Here the CDR3 reads CASSVDRGPNYGYTF. The CDR3 region has the DNA TGTGCCAGCAGCGTAGACAGGGGCCCAAACTATGGCTACACCTTC.

The genes are TRBV11-2 and TRBJ2-4; 13 nucleotides match TRBD2. The CDR3 runs to 16 residues. With V trimmed by 5 bases and J by 8 bases, 9 bases remained unmatched. Looked up from germline, CDR1 is SGHAT and CDR2 is FQNNGV. In DNA form, the CDR3 reads TGTGCCAGCAGCATTGGACTAGCGGGAGTAGGCGACATTCAGTACTTC. Protein: CASSIGLAGVGDIQYF. Variable domain in full (rest from reference TRBV11-2 and TRBJ2-4): EAGVAQSPRYKIIEKRQSVAFWCNPISGHATLYWYQQILGQGPKLLIQFQNNGVVDDSQLPKDRFSAERLKGVDSTLKIQPAKLEDSAVYLCASSIGLAGVGDIQYFGAGTRLSVL.

The chain has TRBV5-5 and TRBJ2-3; TRBD1 matches 9 bases. The CDR3 extends over 17 amino acids. Losses at the gene ends were 5 bases for V and 2 bases for J; bases not matched to a gene: 12. Germline loops: CDR1 SGHKS, CDR2 YYEKEE (reference sequence). The CDR3: CASRPPGTGTPTDTQYF. The DNA for the CDR3 is TGTGCCAGCAGGCCTCCAGGGACAGGGACCCCCACAGATACGCAGTATTTT.

The rearrangement joins TRBV7-8 to TRBJ2-1; maybe TRBD2 (7 bases). In germline, CDR1 is SGHVS, CDR2 FQNEAQ. V lost 5 bases, J lost 0 bases, and 17 bases lay in between. This CDR3 has 17 residues. This CDR3 is CASSIWGGQISYNEQFF. The CDR3 coding sequence is TGTGCCAGCAGCATCTGGGGGGGGCAAATCTCCTACAATGAGCAGTTCTTC. Variable domain in full (rest from reference TRBV7-8 and TRBJ2-1): GAGVSQSPRYKVAKRGQDVALRCDPISGHVSLFWYQQALGQGPEFLTYFQNEAQLDKSGLPSDRFFAERPEGSVSTLKIQRTQQEDSAVYLCASSIWGGQISYNEQFFGPGTRLTVL.

This clone was seen just once. Other DNA sequences in the same sample also yield this CDR3. The chain carries TRBV6-5 and TRBJ1-6; D not certain. The CDR3 contains 16 residues. V dropped 0 bases and J dropped 11 bases, with 17 bases sitting between them. Germline-derived CDR1 and CDR2 are MNHEY and SVGAGI. Here the CDR3 reads CASSYSRSLNGTPLHF. In nucleotides, the CDR3 is TGTGCCAGCAGTTACTCTAGGAGCCTCAACGGTACACCCCTCCACTTT.

The rearrangement joins TRBV6-6 to TRBJ2-2; tentatively, D is TRBD2 (6 bases). This CDR3 has 14 residues. V lost 8 bases and J lost 2, with 12 bases in between. Germline V lookup: CDR1 MNHNY, CDR2 SVGAGI (reference sequence). CDR3 sequence (DNA): TGTGCCAGCGGCGGGACCCAAAACACCGGGGAGCTGTTTTTT. Amino acid sequence: CASGGTQNTGELFF.

The chain joins TRBV27 to TRBJ2-5, with 15 bases fitting TRBD2. V lost 6 bases to trimming and J lost 4 bases; unmatched junction nucleotides: 12. Germline CDR1 MNHEY, CDR2 SMNVEV (reference sequence). The CDR3 length is 18 residues. The CDR3 DNA is TGTGCCAGCAGCCTAAAGGGACTAGCGGGGGGCTCCGGAGAGACCCAGTACTTC. This translates into CASSLKGLAGGSGETQYF.

The genes are TRBV29-1 and TRBJ2-2; D perhaps matches TRBD2 (5 bases). Germline lookup yields CDR1 SQVTM and CDR2 ANQGSEA. The CDR3 extends over 13 amino acids. Trimming removed 4 bases from V and 3 bases from J, with 9 bases in between. The CDR3 reads CSVAGSDTGELFF. CDR3 nucleotide sequence: TGCAGCGTTGCGGGGTCTGACACCGGGGAGCTGTTTTTT.

The J gene is TRBJ1-1, the V gene TRBV14; D uncertain. The CDR3 length is 11 residues. Trimming removed 3 bases from V and 8 bases from J, with 7 bases in between. Germline V gives CDR1 SGHDN, CDR2 FVKESK. CDR3 sequence: CASSQRAEAFF. Written as DNA, the CDR3 is TGTGCCAGCAGCCAGAGGGCAGAAGCTTTCTTT.

This chain joins TRBV7-2 and TRBJ1-5; 8 nucleotides agree with TRBD1. V lost 1 base, J lost 6 bases, and 5 bases stayed unmatched. Germline V lookup: CDR1 SGHTA, CDR2 FQGNSA. The CDR3 spans 15 residues. CDR3 coding DNA: TGTGCCAGCAGCTTAGTTACAGGGGGAGGTCAGCCCCAGCATTTT. Protein: CASSLVTGGGQPQHF.

This clone has more than one count but fewer than ten. The gene calls are TRBV19 and TRBJ1-3; TRBD1 is a possible D gene (5 bases). V dropped 6 bases and J dropped 3 bases, with 18 bases sitting between them. The length of the CDR3 is 16 residues. Germline CDR1 and CDR2: LNHDA and SQIVND (reference sequence). For the CDR3, the DNA is TGTGCCAGTAGGACCTCCGGTCGGGGGGTTGGAAACACCATATATTTT. It translates to CASRTSGRGVGNTIYF.

For the CDR3, the DNA is TGTGCCAGCAGCTTGGGGACAGGGAAAGCTTTCTTT. Amino acid sequence: CASSLGTGKAFF. The chain joins TRBV11-3 to TRBJ1-1, with 9 bases aligning to TRBD1. The V gene end was trimmed by 3 bases and the J gene end by 9 bases; junction bases not matched to a gene: 2. The germline gives CDR1 SGHNT, CDR2 YENEEA. The CDR3 is 12 residues long.

This sequence joins TRBV28 and TRBJ2-3; D may be TRBD2 (6 bases). V was pared by 6 bases and J by 6 bases, with 10 bases between. The CDR3 sequence is 12 residues long. CDR1 and CDR2 from the germline V gene are MDHEN and SYDVKM. The CDR3 DNA reads TGTGCCAGCAGGGGGACTCTTGATACGCAGTATTTT. Translation gives CASRGTLDTQYF.

As for this clone: The same CDR3 can be traced to other DNA sequences in this sample. The chain is built from TRBV15 and TRBJ2-5; maybe TRBD2 (6 bases). Looked up from germline, CDR1 is LNHNV and CDR2 is YYDKDF (reference sequence). The CDR3 totals 12 residues. V was trimmed by 3 bases and J by 13 bases, leaving 15 bases between them. CDR3 residues: CATSRDRGLGYF. Written as DNA, the CDR3 is TGTGCCACCAGCAGGGATCGGGGACTGGGGTACTTC.